The 30 T cell receptor beta chains in this list originate from one sample, sequenced in a study of response to subunit inactivated influenza vaccine. A single record per CDR3 protein comes from TCRdb applying MiXCR to the RT-PCR reads. Of around 480,000 distinct CDR3 sequences listed, more than 15% are singletons. The material sequenced was CD4+ T cells sorted from PBMCs, taken less than 30 months after vaccination. The source is a man between 50 and 69 years old who received an inactivated influenza vaccine.

The V gene is TRBV4-2, the J gene TRBJ2-1; possible D gene TRBD2, 7 bases. V was trimmed by 5 bases and J by 6 bases, leaving 14 bases between them. The CDR3 runs 14 residues. Germline CDR1 is LGHNA and CDR2 is YNFKEQ. The CDR3, as DNA: TGTGCCAGCAGCAGGGGGGGGAGGGCCAATGAGCAGTTCTTC. This codes for CASSRGGRANEQFF.

J is TRBJ2-6 and V is TRBV29-1; 7 bases agree with TRBD2. There are 12 residues in the CDR3. The V gene's germline CDR1 is SQVTM and CDR2 ANQGSEA. The ends lost 3 bases at V and 13 bases at J; junction bases unmatched: 6. The CDR3 here is CSVDLGGSVLTF. As DNA, the CDR3 is TGCAGCGTTGATCTGGGGGGGAGTGTCCTGACTTTC.

This clonotype was seen a handful of times. The J gene is TRBJ1-6, the V gene TRBV20-1; 9 bases map to TRBD1. V dropped 6 bases and J dropped 6; count of bases not matched to a gene: 12. Germline V gene data show CDR1 as DFQATT and CDR2 as SNEGSKA (reference sequence). The CDR3 has 16 residues. The CDR3 sequence: CSALTHRGRTNSPLHF. In DNA form, the CDR3 reads TGCAGTGCCCTAACCCACAGGGGGCGGACTAATTCACCCCTCCACTTT.

The CDR3 nucleotides read TGTGCCAGCAGCTCAGGGTCTACTAACTATGGCTACACCTTC. Protein product: CASSSGSTNYGYTF. The chain joins TRBV7-9 to TRBJ1-2; TRBD1 might be the D (5 bases). CDR1 is SEHNR and CDR2 is FQNEAQ in the germline V gene (reference sequence). V lost 4 bases to trimming and J lost 0 bases, with 9 bases between them. CDR3 length equals 14 residues.

The chain carries TRBV18 and TRBJ2-3; no definite D call. Trimming removed 5 bases at V and 0 bases at J, with 6 bases between. Germline V gene data show CDR1 as KGHSH and CDR2 as LQKENI. This CDR3 has 13 amino acids. As DNA, the CDR3 is TGTGCCAGCTCAGTAACGAGCACAGATACGCAGTATTTT. The encoded protein is CASSVTSTDTQYF.

CDR3 sequence: CSAGTSGPGEQFF. DNA of the CDR3: TGCAGCGCCGGGACTAGCGGGCCCGGAGAGCAGTTCTTC. The chain uses TRBV29-1 and TRBJ2-1; 12 bases line up with TRBD2. CDR1 is SQVTM, CDR2 ANQGSEA, per germline. The V and J ends lost 7 bases and 10 bases, in that order; junction bases with no gene match: 8. CDR3 length: 13 residues.

This CDR3 is CASSSLGQSTDTQYF. The CDR3 nucleotides are TGCGCCAGCAGCAGCTTGGGACAGAGCACAGATACGCAGTATTTT. The chain carries TRBV5-1 and TRBJ2-3; 7 bases agree with TRBD1. With V trimmed by 4 bases and J by 0 bases, 5 bases remained unmatched. Germline CDR1 reads SGHRS; CDR2 reads YFSETQ. The CDR3 is made up of 15 amino acids.

V is TRBV10-3 and J is TRBJ2-7, with 7 nucleotides matching TRBD1. Looked up from germline, CDR1 is ENHRY and CDR2 is SYGVKD. The CDR3 is made up of 14 amino acids. Losses at the gene ends were 6 bases for V and 0 bases for J; bases not matched to a gene: 5. The CDR3 DNA follows: TGTGCCATCAGCGGGACAGATAACTCCTACGAGCAGTACTTC. Amino acid sequence: CAISGTDNSYEQYF.

This clonotype was counted a few times. The chain carries TRBV18 and TRBJ2-7, with D perhaps matching TRBD1 (6 bases). The V end was cut by 0 bases, the J end by 2 bases, with 11 bases between. CDR3 length: 15 amino acids. Per germline, CDR1 KGHSH and CDR2 LQKENI. CDR3: CASSPPHRAAYEQYF. The CDR3 region has the DNA TGTGCCAGCTCACCACCACACAGGGCGGCCTACGAGCAGTACTTC. The full variable domain, rest sourced from reference TRBV18 and TRBJ2-7, is NAGVMQNPRHLVRRRGQEARLRCSPMKGHSHVYWYRQLPEEGLKFMVYLQKENIIDESGMPKERFSAEFPKEGPSILRIQQVVRGDSAAYFCASSPPHRAAYEQYFGPGTRLTVT.

The sample holds a few counts of this clonotype. The chain couples TRBV28 to TRBJ2-1; TRBD2 might be the D (6 bases). The V gene's germline CDR1 is MDHEN and CDR2 SYDVKM. CDR3 length: 13 residues. V was trimmed by 7 bases and J by 7 bases, leaving 14 bases between them. CDR3: CASIGGVSNEQFF. The CDR3 DNA is TGTGCCAGCATCGGCGGGGTTTCGAATGAGCAGTTCTTC.

This clonotype has just a few counts. The chain carries TRBV20-1 and TRBJ1-2; TRBD1 might be the D (6 bases). Trimming left V 3 bases short and J 12 bases short, with 20 bases between. Germline V gives CDR1 DFQATT, CDR2 SNEGSKA (reference sequence). The length of the CDR3 is 13 residues. In nucleotides, the CDR3 is TGCAGTGCTAGGGGGACATTTAGTCCTGGGGACACCTTC. It is translated as CSARGTFSPGDTF.

This sequence joins TRBV6-2 or TRBV6-3 and TRBJ2-5, with D unclear. From germline, CDR1 is MNHEY and CDR2 SVGEGT. V was clipped by 1 base and J by 6 bases, with 9 bases between them. The CDR3 has 13 residues. The CDR3 protein is CASSYYLQKTQYF. In DNA, the CDR3 is TGTGCCAGCAGTTACTATCTCCAGAAGACCCAGTACTTC.

V usage is TRBV30 and J usage is TRBJ1-1; D call uncertain. The V end was cut by 0 bases, the J end by 6 bases, with 17 bases between. The CDR3 length is 15 residues. Germline CDR1 GTSNPN, CDR2 SVGIG (reference sequence). The CDR3 DNA follows: TGTGCCTGGAGTGTACCCCAACTGGGCCGTTCTGAAGCTTTCTTT. Protein: CAWSVPQLGRSEAFF.

The sample holds one count of this clonotype. The genes are TRBV20-1 and TRBJ2-2, with D unresolved. CDR1 is DFQATT, CDR2 SNEGSKA, per germline (reference sequence). With 2 bases removed from V and 6 bases from J, the gap between germline ends came to 13 bases. There are 14 residues in the CDR3. The CDR3 region is CSARSGIGAGELFF. DNA for the CDR3: TGCAGTGCTAGATCTGGGATTGGAGCCGGGGAGCTGTTTTTT.

In its sample, this clonotype was seen many times. The chain has TRBV10-3 and TRBJ2-7; possibly TRBD2 for D (6 bases). The CDR3 has 13 amino acids. Trimming removed 6 bases from V and 4 bases from J, with 13 bases in between. Germline V gene sequence: CDR1 ENHRY, CDR2 SYGVKD. In DNA, the CDR3 is TGTGCCATCAGAAGGGACTCCGTATACGAGCAGTACTTC. It encodes CAIRRDSVYEQYF.

The chain joins TRBV3-1 to TRBJ2-1, with D tentatively TRBD1 (6 bases). V lost 2 bases and J 6 bases, leaving 14 bases between the germline ends. Germline lookup yields CDR1 LGHDT and CDR2 YNNKEL (reference sequence). CDR3 length equals 15 residues. CDR3 nucleotide sequence: TGTGCCAGCAGCCAAAGAGGCAGGGGTGGCAATGAGCAGTTCTTC. This codes for CASSQRGRGGNEQFF.

A few counts support this clonotype. The genes are TRBV5-5 and TRBJ2-2, with 8 bases fitting TRBD1. Unmatched junction bases numbered 8, after V lost 4 bases and J lost 6 bases. The CDR3 sequence is 15 residues long. Per the germline V gene, CDR1 is SGHKS and CDR2 is YYEKEE (reference sequence). The CDR3 loop is CASSLDRVWPGELFF. The DNA of the CDR3 is TGTGCCAGCAGCCTGGACAGGGTATGGCCCGGGGAGCTGTTTTTT.

The gene calls are TRBV4-2 and TRBJ2-3; the D is unclear. The CDR3 consists of 12 residues. Trimming pared 4 bases from V and 6 bases from J, leaving 8 bases between. Germline CDR1 is LGHNA and CDR2 is YNFKEQ. The CDR3 spells CASSPTRDTQYF. CDR3 nucleotides: TGTGCCAGCAGCCCAACGCGGGATACGCAGTATTTT.

This clonotype was recorded at least ten times. This chain joins TRBV4-3 and TRBJ2-1; 12 nucleotides align to TRBD2. Germline CDR1 and CDR2: LGHNA and YSLEER. V was clipped by 0 bases and J by 7 bases; unmatched bases: 7. The CDR3 extends over 17 amino acids. The CDR3 bases are TGCGCCAGCAGCCAAGAGGCTAGCGGGGGGGTAGTTAATGAGCAGTTCTTC. Encoded protein: CASSQEASGGVVNEQFF.

A few counts support this clonotype. V usage is TRBV5-1 and J usage is TRBJ1-4; D is undetermined. Germline CDR1 reads SGHRS; CDR2 reads YFSETQ. The CDR3 contains 15 residues. V was pared by 0 bases and J by 7 bases, with 13 bases between. As DNA, the CDR3 is TGCGCCAGCAGCTTGGCCGTGGGGAGGAGTGAAAAACTGTTTTTT. Translating gives CASSLAVGRSEKLFF.

The V and J genes are TRBV29-1 and TRBJ1-4; a weak D match, TRBD1 (5 bases). The CDR3 consists of 12 residues. Trimming removed 7 bases from V and 6 bases from J, with 12 bases in between. Germline loops: CDR1 SQVTM, CDR2 ANQGSEA. CDR3 sequence (DNA): TGCAGCGCCAGGGACTCAGATGAAAAACTGTTTTTT. Protein sequence: CSARDSDEKLFF.

In regard to this clonotype: A read error may account for a junction end that differs from germline. The chain uses TRBV9 and TRBJ1-1; 8 bases align to TRBD1. There are 15 residues in the CDR3. The germline gives CDR1 SGDLS, CDR2 YYNGEE. CDR3 nucleotides: TGTGCCAGCAGCGTAGAGGGACAGGTGAATACTGAAGCTTTCTTT. Its protein is CASSVEGQVNTEAFF.

V and J are TRBV9 and TRBJ2-1, with 8 bases aligning to TRBD2. V lost 0 bases and J lost 4; bases outside the gene matches: 3. There are 15 residues in the CDR3. In germline, CDR1 is SGDLS, CDR2 YYNGEE. The CDR3 nucleotides are TGTGCCAGCAGCGTAGACGGGGGGGAGTACAATGAGCAGTTCTTC. Protein: CASSVDGGEYNEQFF.

CDR3 DNA: TGTGCCATCACGGGTTCTGCCACAGATACGCAGTATTTT. The encoded protein is CAITGSATDTQYF. The genes are TRBV10-3 and TRBJ2-3; D is ambiguous. V gave up 7 bases and J gave up 2 bases, with 10 bases separating them. The V gene's germline CDR1 is ENHRY and CDR2 SYGVKD. This CDR3 is built from 13 residues.

A remark on this clonotype: One junction end does not reproduce the germline sequence, and a read error may be involved. The chain combines TRBV7-9 with TRBJ1-1; D is perhaps TRBD1 (6 bases). The CDR3 extends over 15 amino acids. CDR1 SEHNR and CDR2 FQNEAQ come from the germline V gene (reference sequence). CDR3 residues: CASSLVTGINSEAFF. Written as DNA, the CDR3 is TGTGCCAGCAGCTTAGTGACAGGCATTAACAGTGAAGCTTTCTTT.

The J gene is TRBJ2-7, the V gene TRBV2, with D possibly matching TRBD1 (6 bases). Germline-derived CDR1 and CDR2 are SNHLY and FYNNEI. Between the trimmed V and J ends, which lost 8 bases and 7 bases, there was a span of 15 bases. This CDR3 contains 12 residues. CDR3 region: CASRDKVLEQYF. The CDR3 bases are TGTGCCAGCCGGGACAAGGTGCTGGAGCAGTACTTC. Using reference TRBV2 and TRBJ2-7 for the parts outside the CDR3, the full variable domain is EPEVTQTPSHQVTQMGQEVILRCVPISNHLYFYWYRQILGQKVEFLVSFYNNEISEKSEIFDDQFSVERPDGSNFTLKIRSTKLEDSAMYFCASRDKVLEQYFGPGTRLTVT.

The chain couples TRBV28 to TRBJ2-7; the match to TRBD1 covers 10 bases. The CDR3 spans 15 residues. Unmatched junction bases numbered 8, after V lost 6 bases and J lost 3 bases. Germline values: CDR1 MDHEN, CDR2 SYDVKM. The CDR3 region is CASRRDRGFIYEQYF. The DNA for the CDR3 is TGTGCCAGCAGACGGGACAGGGGATTCATCTACGAGCAGTACTTC.

This chain connects TRBV5-5 to TRBJ2-2; 8 positions match TRBD1. Trimming cost V 7 bases and J 5 bases; bases outside gene matches: 7. Germline lookup yields CDR1 SGHKS and CDR2 YYEKEE (reference sequence). The CDR3 runs 14 residues. In DNA, the CDR3 is TGTGCCAGCGCGGACAGGGTCGAGACCGGGGAGCTGTTTTTT. Protein product: CASADRVETGELFF. The complete variable domain, with remaining parts taken from reference TRBV5-5 and TRBJ2-2, reads DAGVTQSPTHLIKTRGQQVTLRCSPISGHKSVSWYQQVLGQGPQFIFQYYEKEERGRGNFPDRFSARQFPNYSSELNVNALLLGDSALYLCASADRVETGELFFGEGSRLTVL.

The chain recombines TRBV6-2 or TRBV6-3 with TRBJ1-1; tentatively, D is TRBD1 (5 bases). Germline lookup yields CDR1 MNHEY and CDR2 SVGEGT. The ends were cut back, 6 bases at V and 6 bases at J, with 14 bases in the middle. CDR3 size: 13 residues. This CDR3 reads CASRQGARPEAFF. CDR3 DNA: TGTGCCAGCAGGCAGGGTGCACGACCTGAAGCTTTCTTT.

This clonotype was counted only a few times. This sequence joins TRBV2 and TRBJ1-3; TRBD1 matches at 7 bases. The ends lost 5 bases at V and 0 bases at J; junction bases unmatched: 16. CDR3 length: 19 residues. Per the germline V gene, CDR1 is SNHLY and CDR2 is FYNNEI. CDR3: CASSPIRDSYLSSGNTIYF. The CDR3 region has the DNA TGTGCCAGCAGTCCGATCCGGGACAGCTACTTGAGCTCTGGAAACACCATATATTTT.